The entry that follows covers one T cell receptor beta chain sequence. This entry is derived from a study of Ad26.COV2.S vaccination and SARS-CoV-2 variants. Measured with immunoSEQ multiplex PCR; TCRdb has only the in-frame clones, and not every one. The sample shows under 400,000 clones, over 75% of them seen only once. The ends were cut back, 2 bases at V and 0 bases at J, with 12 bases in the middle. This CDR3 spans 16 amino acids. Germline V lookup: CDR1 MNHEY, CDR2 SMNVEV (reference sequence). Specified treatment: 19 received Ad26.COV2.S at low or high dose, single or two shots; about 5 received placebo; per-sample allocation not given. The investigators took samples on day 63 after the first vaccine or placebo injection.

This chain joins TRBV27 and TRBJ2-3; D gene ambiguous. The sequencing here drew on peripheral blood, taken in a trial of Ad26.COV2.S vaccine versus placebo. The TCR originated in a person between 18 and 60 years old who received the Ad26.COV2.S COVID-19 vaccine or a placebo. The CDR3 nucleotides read TGTGCCAGCAGTTTAAGAGCTACTCCTAGCACAGATACGCAGTATTTT. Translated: CASSLRATPSTDTQYF.